This TCR beta chain was recovered during a study of blood T cell repertoires in COVID-19. Background on the study: COVID-19 samples collected from the United States, Italy and Spain covered acute and convalescent phases.

Trimming took off 4 bases at V and 3 bases at J, with 10 bases between the two ends. The CDR3 sequence is 13 residues long. Germline CDR1 is SGHNT and CDR2 is YYREEE (reference sequence). TCRdb's copy holds only in-frame clones and misses some; the assay was immunoSEQ multiplex PCR. The sample has over 35,000 clones, 75% to 90% seen once. A single count supports this clone. The chain uses TRBV5-4 and TRBJ2-5; weak D call: TRBD2 (5 bases). The sequenced material came from peripheral blood. The sequence was collected from a man aged 55 to 69 with active or convalescent COVID-19. CDR3 in DNA: TGTGCCAGCAGCCCACCCGGGGAAGAGACCCAGTACTTC. Its protein is CASSPPGEETQYF. Full variable domain (rest looked up from reference TRBV5-4 and TRBJ2-5): ETGVTQSPTHLIKTRGQQVTLRCSSQSGHNTVSWYQQALGQGPQFIFQYYREEENGRGNFPPRFSGLQFPNYSSELNVNALELDDSALYLCASSPPGEETQYFGPGTRLLVL.